The next 27 T cell receptor beta chains were all read from a single sample in a study of T cells in Graves' hyperthyroidism and ophthalmopathy. TCR beta CDR3 region amplification was performed from RNA transcripts. First-round RT-PCR targeting the TCR CDR3 was performed with the HTBI primer set. TCRdb ran MiXCR on the multiplex PCR reads and lists one entry per CDR3 protein. The sample contains about 400,000 distinct CDR3 sequences, 14% to 15% of which appear only once. Material for sequencing was blood. These receptors were obtained from a young woman with Graves' hyperthyroidism.

The rearrangement links TRBV15 to TRBJ2-5; D ambiguous. CDR3 length: 14 amino acids. Per the germline V gene, CDR1 is LNHNV and CDR2 is YYDKDF (reference sequence). Trimming took off 0 bases at V and 4 bases at J, with 9 bases between the two ends. The CDR3 coding sequence is TGTGCCACCAGCAGAGATCTAAAAGGAGAGACCCAGTACTTC. It translates to CATSRDLKGETQYF. Using reference TRBV15 and TRBJ2-5 for the parts outside the CDR3, the full variable domain is DAMVIQNPRYQVTQFGKPVTLSCSQTLNHNVMYWYQQKSSQAPKLLFHYYDKDFNNEADTPDNFQSRRPNTSFCFLDIRSPGLGDTAMYLCATSRDLKGETQYFGPGTRLLVL.

The table lists this clonotype with many counts. The chain couples TRBV13 to TRBJ2-7; D possibly corresponds to TRBD1 (6 bases). Trimming removed 5 bases at V and 2 bases at J, with 19 bases between. Per the germline V gene, CDR1 is PRHDT and CDR2 is FYEKMQ (reference sequence). The CDR3 extends over 16 amino acids. The CDR3, as DNA: TGTGCCAGCAGCATTTACAGGGAAACCCCCACCTACGAGCAGTACTTC. It translates to CASSIYRETPTYEQYF.

CDR3 sequence reads: CASSLLGGSGTDTQYF. DNA of the CDR3: TGTGCCAGCAGCTTACTAGGCGGGAGTGGGACAGATACGCAGTATTTT. The rearrangement uses TRBV11-2 and TRBJ2-3; 7 bases are shared with TRBD2. V trimming: 2 bases; J trimming: 3 bases; junction bases outside the gene matches: 8. The germline V gene has CDR1 SGHAT and CDR2 FQNNGV. CDR3 length equals 16 residues.

The chain combines TRBV7-2 with TRBJ2-7, with 10 bases that match TRBD1. This CDR3 comprises 19 residues. Germline CDR1 reads SGHTA; CDR2 reads FQGNSA. J gave up 3 bases and V 6 bases, and 20 bases lay outside the gene matches. DNA of the CDR3: TGTGCCAGCAGTTCGCAGAGCCTCTCCGGGACAGGGGTTCACTACGAGCAGTACTTC. Translation gives CASSSQSLSGTGVHYEQYF.

There are many counts of this clonotype. This chain links TRBV12-3 or TRBV12-4 with TRBJ2-7; D is ambiguous. This CDR3 spans 13 amino acids. V lost 5 bases and J lost 5, with 13 bases in between. CDR3 region: CASSPGPPNEQYF. CDR3 in DNA: TGTGCCAGCAGTCCGGGCCCTCCTAACGAGCAGTACTTC.

This clonotype was found many times. V is TRBV27 and J is TRBJ2-4; 7 bases fit TRBD2. Losses at the gene ends were 8 bases for V and 3 bases for J; bases not matched to a gene: 10. Germline V gives CDR1 MNHEY, CDR2 SMNVEV (reference sequence). This CDR3 comprises 15 residues. The CDR3 sequence is CASSAGVNGKNIQYF. DNA of the CDR3: TGTGCCAGCTCGGCGGGAGTCAACGGCAAAAACATTCAGTACTTC.

This chain joins TRBV5-8 and TRBJ2-5; D is unresolved. Per the germline V gene, CDR1 is SGHTS and CDR2 is YDEGEE. The CDR3 is 15 amino acids. The germline V and J ends were trimmed by 2 bases and 0 bases, with 11 bases remaining between them. This CDR3 is CASSLGESYQETQYF. In DNA form, the CDR3 reads TGTGCCAGCAGCTTAGGTGAGAGTTACCAAGAGACCCAGTACTTC.

The genes are TRBV4-1 and TRBJ2-7; TRBD1 matches at 8 bases. Per germline, CDR1 MGHRA and CDR2 YSYEKL. This CDR3 has 14 residues. The V gene end was trimmed by 3 bases and the J gene end by 6 bases; junction bases not matched to a gene: 7. CDR3 protein: CASSQVGQGAEQYF. In DNA form, the CDR3 reads TGCGCCAGCAGCCAGGTAGGACAGGGTGCCGAGCAGTACTTC.

In regard to this clonotype: This sequence may be a read error, since a much larger clone differs from it by one base. Since the CDR3 does not end with the conserved phenylalanine or tryptophan, this likely comes from a read error. The rearrangement uses TRBV13 and TRBJ1-1, with D perhaps TRBD1 (5 bases). V was cut by 5 bases and J by 1 base, with 8 bases left in between. CDR1 PRHDT and CDR2 FYEKMQ come from the germline V gene (reference sequence). The CDR3 covers 13 residues. In DNA form, the CDR3 reads TGTGCCAGCAGCACCAGGGAGAACACTGAAGCTTTCCTT. Encoded protein: CASSTRENTEAFL.

With respect to this clonotype: Being one base from a much bigger clone, this may be a read error. The chain uses TRBV6-1 and TRBJ2-1, with 9 bases matching TRBD2. Germline CDR1 and CDR2: MNHNS and SASEGT. With V trimmed by 3 bases and J by 9 bases, 9 bases remained unmatched. CDR3 length: 15 amino acids. CDR3 residues: CASSDGGRALGEQFF. The DNA for the CDR3 is TGTGCCAGCAGTGACGGCGGGAGGGCCCTCGGTGAGCAGTTCTTC.

This clonotype was counted ten times or more. The chain carries TRBV15 and TRBJ2-7; 7 bases fit TRBD1. Germline V gene data show CDR1 as LNHNV and CDR2 as YYDKDF (reference sequence). CDR3 length equals 15 residues. V lost 3 bases to trimming and J lost 0 bases; unmatched junction nucleotides: 5. The CDR3 DNA is TGTGCCACCAGCAGGACCGGGACAGACTCCTACGAGCAGTACTTC. The encoded protein is CATSRTGTDSYEQYF.

With respect to this clonotype: A much bigger clone sits one base away, suggesting this may be a read error. The chain links TRBV2 to TRBJ2-2, with D possibly being TRBD2 (6 bases). CDR1 SNHLY and CDR2 FYNNEI come from the germline V gene. This CDR3 spans 14 amino acids. Trimming left V 8 bases short and J 6 bases short, with 16 bases between. The CDR3 region has the DNA TGTGCCAGCGAGCGTGGAGGGGAAGCCGGGGAGCTGTTTTTT. It encodes CASERGGEAGELFF.

This chain connects TRBV20-1 to TRBJ2-5; 11 bases are a match to TRBD2. The V gene's germline CDR1 is DFQATT and CDR2 SNEGSKA (reference sequence). The junction had 5 bases not matched to a gene; V was cut back by 5 bases and J by 3 bases. The CDR3 extends over 14 amino acids. The CDR3 nucleotides read TGCAGTGCTGTCCTAGCGGGAGGTAAAGAGACCCAGTACTTC. It yields the protein CSAVLAGGKETQYF.

The sample holds a few counts of this clonotype. The V call is TRBV6-1, the J call TRBJ1-5; unclear D gene. V dropped 4 bases and J dropped 0 bases, with 13 bases sitting between them. This CDR3 has 16 residues. The germline V gene has CDR1 MNHNS and CDR2 SASEGT. The CDR3 is CASSAPAGYSNQPQHF. The DNA of the CDR3 is TGTGCCAGCAGTGCACCTGCGGGATATAGCAATCAGCCCCAGCATTTT.

The rearrangement links TRBV19 to TRBJ2-7; 9 nucleotides match TRBD1. Germline trimming cut 3 bases from V and 2 bases from J; bases unmatched to any gene: 5. The CDR3 sequence is 15 residues long. Per germline, CDR1 LNHDA and CDR2 SQIVND (reference sequence). The CDR3 region has the DNA TGTGCCAGTAGTATTTTCGGGACAGGGCCCTACGAGCAGTACTTC. As protein: CASSIFGTGPYEQYF.

A few counts support this clonotype. This sequence joins TRBV3-1 and TRBJ1-1; 8 bases align to TRBD1. The CDR3 sequence is 15 residues long. In germline, CDR1 is LGHDT, CDR2 YNNKEL (reference sequence). V was clipped by 5 bases and J by 4 bases; unmatched bases: 9. The CDR3 loop reads CASSSLTGGFTEAFF. CDR3 DNA sequence: TGTGCCAGCAGCTCTCTAACAGGGGGATTCACTGAAGCTTTCTTT.

V usage is TRBV29-1 and J usage is TRBJ2-7; TRBD2 is a possible D gene (5 bases). V lost 5 bases, J lost 3 bases, and 11 bases lay in between. Germline V gene data show CDR1 as SQVTM and CDR2 as ANQGSEA. CDR3 length equals 12 residues. The CDR3 DNA reads TGCAGCGTTAAACGAGGGTTCTACGAGCAGTACTTC. It yields the protein CSVKRGFYEQYF.

In its sample, this clonotype was seen many times. The V and J genes are TRBV24-1 and TRBJ2-3; TRBD2 matches at 10 bases. Looked up from germline, CDR1 is KGHDR and CDR2 is SFDVKD. This CDR3 contains 12 residues. Germline trimming cut 5 bases from V and 10 bases from J; bases unmatched to any gene: 2. The CDR3 sequence: CATSGLAGAQYF. The CDR3 DNA reads as TGTGCCACCAGTGGTCTAGCGGGAGCGCAGTATTTT.

The V and J genes are TRBV27 and TRBJ2-7, with a tentative D call TRBD2 (6 bases). The J call could be wrong; TRBJ2-1 is a better fit for the DNA end. Germline values: CDR1 MNHEY, CDR2 SMNVEV (reference sequence). CDR3 length: 16 amino acids. The CDR3: CASSPLSGTGAYEQFF. In DNA form, the CDR3 reads TGTGCCAGCAGTCCCCTGTCCGGGACTGGTGCCTACGAGCAGTTCTTC.

This sequence joins TRBV7-9 and TRBJ2-3; TRBD1 is a possible D gene (5 bases). Germline V gene lookup returns CDR1 SEHNR and CDR2 FQNEAQ (reference sequence). The CDR3 extends over 14 amino acids. The germline V and J ends were trimmed by 3 bases and 6 bases, with 13 bases remaining between them. Here the CDR3 reads CASSLSSGFDTQYF. In DNA form, the CDR3 reads TGTGCCAGCAGCTTGTCGTCAGGGTTTGATACGCAGTATTTT.

This clonotype appeared once. This chain uses TRBV5-1 with TRBJ2-1; TRBD2 might be the D (5 bases). Germline loops: CDR1 SGHRS, CDR2 YFSETQ. V was trimmed by 2 bases and J by 1 base, leaving 10 bases between them. The CDR3 sequence is 15 residues long. The CDR3 DNA is TGCGCCAGCAGCTTCAGCGGACCTTCCTACAATGAGCAGTTCTTC. Its protein product is CASSFSGPSYNEQFF.

The chain joins TRBV24-1 to TRBJ2-1; TRBD2 might be the D (5 bases). V lost 4 bases, J lost 8 bases, and 8 bases lay in between. CDR1 and CDR2 (germline): KGHDR, SFDVKD. This CDR3 region has 12 residues. The CDR3 nucleotides read TGTGCCACCAGTGACGCCGGGGATGAGCAGTTCTTC. This encodes CATSDAGDEQFF.

The CDR3 sequence is CASRAGQGGYGYTF. DNA for the CDR3: TGTGCCAGCAGGGCGGGACAGGGTGGCTATGGCTACACCTTC. The chain recombines TRBV12-3 or TRBV12-4 with TRBJ1-2; 9 nucleotides align to TRBD1. J lost 4 bases, V lost 6 bases, and 6 bases had no gene match. The CDR3 contains 14 residues.

Only a few counts were recorded for this clonotype. An end of the junction does not agree with germline; a read error may underlie this. This chain uses TRBV12-3 or TRBV12-4 with TRBJ2-2, with D tentatively TRBD2 (5 bases). The CDR3 sequence is 12 residues long. The CDR3 DNA follows: TGTGCCAGCAGTTTTACTACCGGGGAGCTGCTTTTT. Translation gives CASSFTTGELLF.

The gene calls are TRBV6-5 and TRBJ1-2; a weak D match, TRBD1 (5 bases). Trimming removed 0 bases at V and 7 bases at J, with 15 bases between. The length of the CDR3 is 15 residues. The V gene's germline CDR1 is MNHEY and CDR2 SVGAGI. The CDR3 bases are TGTGCCAGCAGTTACTCATTGGGGCTAATGGGTGGCTACACCTTC. It codes for CASSYSLGLMGGYTF.

The chain joins TRBV4-3 to TRBJ1-1; TRBD1 matches 9 bases. Per the germline V gene, CDR1 is LGHNA and CDR2 is YSLEER. V lost 2 bases, J lost 1 base, and 8 bases stayed unmatched. The CDR3 sequence is 17 residues long. Written as DNA, the CDR3 is TGCGCCAGCAGCCAATACACCGGGACAGGGACGAACACTGAAGCTTTCTTT. It is translated as CASSQYTGTGTNTEAFF.

This clonotype was detected many times. The gene calls are TRBV27 and TRBJ1-5, with D uncertain. The V end lost 4 bases, the J end lost 5 bases, and 12 bases lay between the germline ends. Germline assignment: CDR1 MNHEY and CDR2 SMNVEV (reference sequence). This CDR3 has 14 residues. CDR3 DNA sequence: TGTGCCAGCAGTTATCGGCCAGAAGATCAGCCCCAGCATTTT. Protein sequence: CASSYRPEDQPQHF.